Shown below are 30 T cell receptor beta chains from a single sample sequenced in a study of blood T cells in healthy people across ages (dated by TCRdb to 2014 to 2015). Library generation was performed with 5' RACE. Sequencing took place on an Illumina HiSeq 2500. A second PCR of roughly 7 to 11 cycles was performed with a sample-barcoded 5' primer and a J-beta primer mix. TCRdb applied fastp at Q25 and MiXCR to the public reads, then kept only in-frame beta chains. Entries that share a CDR3 protein sequence are merged under the most common genes and DNA. This sample has 550,000 to 800,000 distinct CDR3 sequences in its table, and about 21% of those were observed once. 3.5% to 4% of the sample goes to the ten largest clones. Input material: blood. The receptors derive from a man aged 65 to 85 in good health.

This sequence joins TRBV28 and TRBJ2-3; no clear D gene. The CDR3 extends over 12 amino acids. The germline gives CDR1 MDHEN, CDR2 SYDVKM. The ends were cut back, 3 bases at V and 8 bases at J, with 9 bases in the middle. CDR3 nucleotides: TGTGCCAGCAGTTTTCCCAGTCGTACGCAGTATTTT. Protein: CASSFPSRTQYF.

This clonotype was recorded a few times. J is TRBJ1-3 and V is TRBV6-5; D uncertain. V was pared by 6 bases and J by 2 bases, with 2 bases between. The CDR3 sequence is 11 residues long. The germline CDR1 and CDR2 sequences are MNHEY and SVGAGI. The CDR3 region has the DNA TGTGCCAGCAGAACTGGAAACACCATATATTTT. Translated, it gives CASRTGNTIYF.

This chain links TRBV3-1 with TRBJ1-2; D not certain. This CDR3 has 14 amino acids. CDR1 is LGHDT, CDR2 YNNKEL, per germline (reference sequence). The V and J ends lost 1 base and 2 bases respectively, with 8 bases between them. This chain's CDR3 is CASSQVAGNYGYTF. DNA for the CDR3: TGTGCCAGCAGCCAAGTTGCGGGCAACTATGGCTACACCTTC.

The gene calls are TRBV7-3 and TRBJ1-1, with D unclear. This CDR3 has 13 amino acids. The V and J ends lost 2 bases and 1 base respectively, with 5 bases between them. Germline V gene sequence: CDR1 SGHTA, CDR2 FQGTGA. The CDR3 sequence: CASSLLANTEAFF. As DNA, the CDR3 is TGTGCCAGCAGCTTATTGGCGAACACTGAAGCTTTCTTT. The entire variable domain, with the rest obtained from reference TRBV7-3 and TRBJ1-1, is as follows: GAGVSQTPSNKVTEKGKYVELRCDPISGHTALYWYRQSLGQGPEFLIYFQGTGAADDSGLPNDRFFAVRPEGSVSTLKIQRTERGDSAVYLCASSLLANTEAFFGQGTRLTVV.

This rearrangement joins TRBV5-1 to TRBJ1-6; the D gene is possibly TRBD1 (6 bases). Germline V gene lookup returns CDR1 SGHRS and CDR2 YFSETQ. Trimming removed 3 bases from V and 7 bases from J, with 11 bases in between. The CDR3 length is 14 residues. As DNA, the CDR3 is TGCGCCAGCAGCTCTGAAGGGGGGAATTCACCCCTCCACTTT. Residues: CASSSEGGNSPLHF.

This clonotype has just a few counts. The chain is built from TRBV7-3 and TRBJ2-2; D might be TRBD1 (5 bases). The CDR3 extends over 14 amino acids. Per germline, CDR1 SGHTA and CDR2 FQGTGA. Deletions cut 6 bases from V and 5 bases from J, with 13 bases between. The CDR3 region has the DNA TGTGCCAGCAGATTCACCAGGGATACCGGGGAGCTGTTTTTT. Translation gives CASRFTRDTGELFF. The full variable domain, in which reference TRBV7-3 and TRBJ2-2 provide the parts outside the CDR3, is GAGVSQTPSNKVTEKGKYVELRCDPISGHTALYWYRQSLGQGPEFLIYFQGTGAADDSGLPNDRFFAVRPEGSVSTLKIQRTERGDSAVYLCASRFTRDTGELFFGEGSRLTVL.

The V call is TRBV19, the J call TRBJ2-5, with D possibly TRBD1 on 6 matching bases. This CDR3 has 14 amino acids. V gave up 5 bases and J gave up 5 bases, with 15 bases separating them. CDR1 is LNHDA, CDR2 SQIVND, per germline (reference sequence). The CDR3, as DNA: TGTGCCAGTAGTCTATCCAGGGGTCCGGAGACCCAGTACTTC. Translated, it gives CASSLSRGPETQYF.

This clonotype was seen more than once but under ten times. CDR3 loop: CASSQDQSEQYF. The DNA of the CDR3 is TGTGCCAGCAGCCAAGATCAATCCGAGCAGTACTTC. The chain recombines TRBV3-1 with TRBJ2-7; D call uncertain. Germline CDR1 LGHDT, CDR2 YNNKEL (reference sequence). This CDR3 has 12 amino acids. Trimming stripped 0 bases from V and 6 bases from J, with 6 bases between.

J is TRBJ1-1 and V is TRBV7-9; weak D call: TRBD1 (5 bases). Trimming removed 1 base at V and 1 base at J, with 10 bases between. This CDR3 has 15 residues. CDR1 and CDR2 from the germline V gene are SEHNR and FQNEAQ (reference sequence). CDR3: CASSLVPTANTEAFF. DNA for the CDR3: TGTGCCAGCAGCTTAGTTCCGACAGCGAACACTGAAGCTTTCTTT.

This clonotype was detected only a few times. The rearrangement links TRBV21-1 to TRBJ2-4; TRBD1 is the table's D call and was not checked against the DNA. TRBV21-1 is recorded as a pseudogene. There are 17 residues in the CDR3. The CDR3 region is CASSKVLGQRIKNIQYF. The CDR3 coding sequence is TGTGCCAGCAGCAAAGTCCTAGGACAAAGGATCAAAAACATTCAGTACTTC.

This clonotype was picked up a small number of times. The V call is TRBV7-9, the J call TRBJ1-4, with D maybe TRBD1 (6 bases). The CDR3 extends over 15 amino acids. The V and J ends lost 0 bases and 2 bases respectively, with 7 bases between them. Germline assignment: CDR1 SEHNR and CDR2 FQNEAQ (reference sequence). The CDR3 loop is CASSLAQGTNEKLFF. The CDR3 DNA is TGTGCCAGCAGCTTAGCGCAGGGGACTAATGAAAAACTGTTTTTT.

The sample holds a few counts of this clonotype. The chain couples TRBV6-2 or TRBV6-3 to TRBJ2-5; 10 bases map to TRBD2. The closer fit of TRBJ2-7 to the DNA end suggests the J call may be wrong. This CDR3 has 18 amino acids. Germline V gene lookup returns CDR1 MNHEY and CDR2 SVGEGT. The CDR3 sequence is CASGARTSGGRGSYEQYF. As DNA, the CDR3 is TGTGCCAGCGGCGCCCGGACTAGCGGAGGGAGGGGATCCTACGAGCAGTACTTC.

This chain connects TRBV7-9 to TRBJ2-3; D is possibly TRBD1 (6 bases). The CDR3 length is 15 residues. Trimming pared 7 bases from V and 4 bases from J, leaving 18 bases between. Germline CDR1 and CDR2: SEHNR and FQNEAQ (reference sequence). CDR3: CASTKGGVEADTQYF. The CDR3 DNA is TGTGCCAGCACCAAAGGGGGAGTGGAGGCAGATACGCAGTATTTT.

This rearrangement joins TRBV24-1 to TRBJ2-1; 8 bases are shared with TRBD2. V was pared by 3 bases and J by 3 bases, with 9 bases of the junction left unmatched. Germline-derived CDR1 and CDR2 are KGHDR and SFDVKD. This CDR3 has 17 residues. In DNA form, the CDR3 reads TGTGCCACCAGTGATCCCCTAACTAGCGGAGTCTACAATGAGCAGTTCTTC. Its translation is CATSDPLTSGVYNEQFF.

V is TRBV6-5 and J is TRBJ2-5; tentatively, D is TRBD2 (6 bases). Germline V gene sequence: CDR1 MNHEY, CDR2 SVGAGI. Trimming took off 2 bases at V and 2 bases at J, with 15 bases between the two ends. CDR3 length equals 16 residues. The DNA of the CDR3 is TGTGCCAGCAGTTACGGGGGAGGACTGGGGCAAGAGACCCAGTACTTC. This encodes CASSYGGGLGQETQYF.

This clonotype has only a few counts. This chain connects TRBV7-2 to TRBJ2-7; a weak D match, TRBD2 (6 bases). The CDR3 runs to 16 residues. Germline V lookup: CDR1 SGHTA, CDR2 FQGNSA. The V end lost 1 base, the J end lost 7 bases, and 20 bases lay between the germline ends. DNA for the CDR3: TGTGCCAGCAGCTTAGATCCTGGTCTGGGGGGTGGGGAGCAGTACTTC. It is translated as CASSLDPGLGGGEQYF.

This clonotype has at least ten counts. The chain joins TRBV4-1 to TRBJ2-2; D possibly corresponds to TRBD2 (6 bases). The CDR3 length is 17 residues. CDR1 and CDR2 from the germline V gene are MGHRA and YSYEKL. V was shortened by 0 bases and J by 4 bases, with 15 bases between the two germline ends. The CDR3 region is CASSQEEGPLFTGELFF. CDR3 in DNA: TGCGCCAGCAGCCAAGAGGAGGGGCCCCTGTTCACCGGGGAGCTGTTTTTT.

This clonotype was detected a few times. The V and J genes are TRBV4-1 and TRBJ2-5; D is possibly TRBD2 (5 bases). The ends were cut back, 0 bases at V and 4 bases at J, with 9 bases in the middle. Germline V gene lookup returns CDR1 MGHRA and CDR2 YSYEKL. CDR3 length equals 14 residues. The CDR3 nucleotides are TGCGCCAGCAGCCAAGATCCCGGGGTAGAGACCCAGTACTTC. This sequence encodes CASSQDPGVETQYF.

This clonotype was counted a few times. The V and J genes are TRBV5-4 and TRBJ2-2; possibly TRBD1 for D (5 bases). This CDR3 contains 16 residues. V was cut by 3 bases and J by 0 bases, with 12 bases left in between. The germline CDR1 and CDR2 sequences are SGHNT and YYREEE (reference sequence). The CDR3 reads CASSSDTTANTGELFF. The CDR3 coding sequence is TGTGCCAGCAGCTCGGACACTACCGCGAACACCGGGGAGCTGTTTTTT.

Written as DNA, the CDR3 is TGTGCCACCAGTGATTTTAGAACCACCAGCACAGATACGCAGTATTTT. This sequence encodes CATSDFRTTSTDTQYF. The genes are TRBV24-1 and TRBJ2-3; D unclear. The germline V gene has CDR1 KGHDR and CDR2 SFDVKD. V was clipped by 1 base and J by 0 bases, with 10 bases between them. This CDR3 has 16 amino acids.

The table lists this clonotype with a few counts. The chain employs TRBV5-1 and TRBJ1-6; D is ambiguous. Trimming left V 5 bases short and J 7 bases short, with 13 bases between. In germline, CDR1 is SGHRS, CDR2 YFSETQ. The CDR3 has 14 residues. The CDR3 is CASSYGSGNSPLHF. As DNA, the CDR3 is TGCGCCAGCAGTTACGGGAGTGGGAATTCACCCCTCCACTTT.

As DNA, the CDR3 is TGTGCCAGCAGCCGCGGGAGGCTCCAAGAGACCCAGTACTTC. Translation: CASSRGRLQETQYF. The chain carries TRBV9 and TRBJ2-5; 8 bases align to TRBD2. This CDR3 has 14 residues. V was clipped by 4 bases and J by 1 base; unmatched bases: 3. Germline V gives CDR1 SGDLS, CDR2 YYNGEE.

Concerning this clonotype: A read error may produce the germline difference seen at one junction end. The chain has TRBV9 and TRBJ1-5; no definite D call. Germline loops: CDR1 SGDLS, CDR2 YYNGEE. CDR3 length: 14 residues. This CDR3 reads CASSVGEGKQPQHF. CDR3 sequence (DNA): TGTGCCAGCAGCGTAGGGGAAGGCAAACAGCCCCAGCATTTT.

The table lists this clonotype with a few counts. The J gene is TRBJ2-1, the V gene TRBV20-1, with D hard to call. The V end lost 3 bases, the J end lost 8 bases, and 17 bases lay between the germline ends. CDR1 is DFQATT, CDR2 SNEGSKA, per germline (reference sequence). This CDR3 comprises 14 residues. CDR3 nucleotide sequence: TGCAGTGCTAGGGCCGGCCCCCCGGGCGATGAGCAGTTCTTC. This translates into CSARAGPPGDEQFF.

Only a few counts were recorded for this clonotype. V usage is TRBV5-1 and J usage is TRBJ2-1; 11 bases map to TRBD1. V trimming: 1 base; J trimming: 6 bases; junction bases outside the gene matches: 6. The CDR3 consists of 16 residues. Germline V gene sequence: CDR1 SGHRS, CDR2 YFSETQ. For the CDR3, the DNA is TGCGCCAGCAGCTTGACCGGACAGGGGGCTGGCAATGAGCAGTTCTTC. Encoded protein: CASSLTGQGAGNEQFF.

The chain links TRBV28 to TRBJ2-3, with 8 nucleotides matching TRBD2. This CDR3 spans 18 amino acids. V lost 5 bases, J lost 1 base, and 14 bases stayed unmatched. CDR1 is MDHEN and CDR2 is SYDVKM in the germline V gene. DNA for the CDR3: TGTGCCAGCAGTCTTATTTTCGCGGGAGGTCCACGCACAGATACGCAGTATTTT. Its protein product is CASSLIFAGGPRTDTQYF.

In the case of this clonotype: A junction boundary mismatches the germline segment, possibly from a read error. The rearrangement joins TRBV12-3 or TRBV12-4 to TRBJ2-5; D may be TRBD1 or TRBD2 (7 bases each). CDR3 size: 15 residues. CDR3 in DNA: TGTGCCAGCAGACGGGCAGGGGGGGGGCAAGAGATCCAGTACTTC. It encodes CASRRAGGGQEIQYF.

This chain joins TRBV28 and TRBJ2-3; TRBD2 matches 7 bases. Germline loops: CDR1 MDHEN, CDR2 SYDVKM. Trimming at V came to 5 bases and at J to 2 bases, leaving 7 bases not matched to a gene. This CDR3 has 15 residues. This CDR3 is CASSTKAGPTDTQYF. As DNA, the CDR3 is TGTGCCAGCAGTACAAAAGCGGGACCCACAGATACGCAGTATTTT.

V usage is TRBV11-2 and J usage is TRBJ2-7; D is possibly TRBD1 (6 bases). The CDR3 loop spans 13 amino acids. The germline V gene has CDR1 SGHAT and CDR2 FQNNGV. The V gene lost 4 bases and the J gene lost 6 bases, with 13 bases spanning the gap. The chain's CDR3 is CASSSPQGSEQYF. The CDR3 DNA sequence: TGTGCCAGCAGCTCCCCCCAGGGGAGCGAGCAGTACTTC.

A few counts support this clonotype. The gene calls are TRBV4-1 and TRBJ2-5, with unresolved D. Germline V lookup: CDR1 MGHRA, CDR2 YSYEKL. The germline V and J ends were trimmed by 3 bases and 5 bases, with 19 bases remaining between them. The CDR3 extends over 16 amino acids. The CDR3 DNA follows: TGCGCCAGCAGCCAGGACGGCGGAAGGCCTGGGGAGACCCAGTACTTC. Translation gives CASSQDGGRPGETQYF.